The source of this T cell receptor beta chain is a study of blood T cell repertoires in COVID-19. Study context: Samples of COVID-19 (acute and convalescent) were obtained from the United States, Italy and Spain. T cells, B-cell-depleted T cells, or PBMCs provided the cDNA or gDNA that served as material.

V dropped 3 bases and J dropped 8; count of bases not matched to a gene: 8. Germline lookup yields CDR1 SGHRS and CDR2 YFSETQ. This CDR3 comprises 16 residues. In the original workflow: Cell counts per sample came from amplifying reference gene primers. Sequencing was performed with immunoSEQ multiplex PCR; in TCRdb, only in-frame clones are kept and a portion is missing. V and J calls and clone size follow that table, whereas D and trimming were derived from the DNA. The table lists 150,000 to 200,000 clones, 60% to 80% of them singletons, with 2.8% in the top ten. This clonotype was sampled from a man aged 65 to 79 with acute or convalescent COVID-19. Sequencing input: peripheral blood. The J gene is TRBJ1-6, the V gene TRBV5-1, with 10 positions matching TRBD1. The CDR3 DNA is TGCGCCAGCAGCTCCGGCCCCGGACAGGGGGATTCACCCCTCCACTTT. The encoded protein is CASSSGPGQGDSPLHF. The variable domain in full, completed from reference TRBV5-1 and TRBJ1-6, reads KAGVTQTPRYLIKTRGQQVTLSCSPISGHRSVSWYQQTPGQGLQFLFEYFSETQRNKGNFPGRFSGRQFSNSRSEMNVSTLELGDSALYLCASSSGPGQGDSPLHFGNGTRLTVT.